The TCR beta chain described here comes from a study of cytomegalovirus exposure and HLA in healthy donors. Study in general: As an earlier analysis found, 150 million to 200 million T cells yielded about 120 million unique TCR beta sequences. Points from the study as a whole: It was assumed in the presence/absence analyses that sequencing depth was roughly uniform across donors. Cytomegalovirus status was reportedly diagnosed by the classifier with high sensitivity and specificity. Association of a missense DCLRE1C variant with TCR beta V- and J-gene trimming was reported in a later analysis.

Details on this clone: Its antigen remains unidentified.

V was pared by 1 base and J by 4 bases, with 8 bases between. Germline CDR1 MNHEY, CDR2 SMNVEV (reference sequence). The CDR3 runs to 14 residues. The PCR made use of 60 Vbeta and 13 Jbeta primers. Sequenced by immunoSEQ multiplex PCR; TCRdb stores in-frame clones only, minus some. The sample includes about 150,000 clones, about 70% of them seen just once. The chain is built from TRBV27 and TRBJ1-5, with D possibly being TRBD1 (5 bases). This receptor was identified in a young man in good health and CMV-seronegative. Material: PBMCs. Here the CDR3 reads CASSLLQGNQPQHF. The CDR3 bases are TGTGCCAGCAGTTTATTGCAGGGTAATCAGCCCCAGCATTTT.